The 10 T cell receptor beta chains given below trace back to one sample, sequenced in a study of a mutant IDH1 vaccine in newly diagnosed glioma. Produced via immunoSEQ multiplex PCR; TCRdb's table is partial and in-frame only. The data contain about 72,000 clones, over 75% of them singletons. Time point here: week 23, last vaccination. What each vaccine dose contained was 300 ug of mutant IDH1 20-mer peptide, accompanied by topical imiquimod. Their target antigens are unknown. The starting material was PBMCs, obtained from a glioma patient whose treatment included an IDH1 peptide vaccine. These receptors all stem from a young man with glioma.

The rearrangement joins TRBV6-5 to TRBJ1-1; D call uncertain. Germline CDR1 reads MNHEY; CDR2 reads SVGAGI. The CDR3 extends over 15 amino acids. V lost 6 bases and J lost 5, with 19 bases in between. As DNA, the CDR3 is TGTGCCAGCAGGGAGCGAGCCCACAGTCGGACTGAAGCTTTCTTT. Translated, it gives CASRERAHSRTEAFF.

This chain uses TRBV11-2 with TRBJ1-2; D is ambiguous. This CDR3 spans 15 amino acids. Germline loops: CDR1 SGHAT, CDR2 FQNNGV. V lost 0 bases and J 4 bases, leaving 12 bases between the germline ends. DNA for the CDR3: TGTGCCAGCAGCTTAGACGGCCAGTATAGCTATGGCTACACCTTC. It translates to CASSLDGQYSYGYTF.

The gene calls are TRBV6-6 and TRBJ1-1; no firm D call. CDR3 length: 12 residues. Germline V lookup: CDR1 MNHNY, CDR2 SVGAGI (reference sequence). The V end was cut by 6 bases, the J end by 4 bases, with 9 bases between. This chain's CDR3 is CASSTVGTEAFF. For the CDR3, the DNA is TGTGCCAGCAGCACCGTGGGCACTGAAGCTTTCTTT.

The CDR3: CASSQEGGSPLHF. Here the CDR3 DNA reads TGTGCCAGCAGCCAAGAGGGCGGTTCACCCCTCCACTTT. J is TRBJ1-6 and V is TRBV4-2, with D unclear. Trimming took off 0 bases at V and 9 bases at J, with 6 bases between the two ends. Germline V CDR1 and CDR2: LGHNA, YNFKEQ. The CDR3 is 13 amino acids.

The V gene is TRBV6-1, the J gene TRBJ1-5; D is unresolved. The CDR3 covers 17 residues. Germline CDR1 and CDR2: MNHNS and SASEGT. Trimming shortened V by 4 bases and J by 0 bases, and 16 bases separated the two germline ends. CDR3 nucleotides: TGTGCCAGCAGTGGTCTTAGGACTCCCAATAGCAATCAGCCCCAGCATTTT. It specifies CASSGLRTPNSNQPQHF.

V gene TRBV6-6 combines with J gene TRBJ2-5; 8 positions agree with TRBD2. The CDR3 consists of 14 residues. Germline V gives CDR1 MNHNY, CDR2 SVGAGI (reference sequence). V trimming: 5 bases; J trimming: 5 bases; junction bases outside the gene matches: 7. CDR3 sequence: CASSTGTREETQYF. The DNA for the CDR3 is TGTGCCAGCAGTACCGGGACTAGGGAGGAGACCCAGTACTTC.

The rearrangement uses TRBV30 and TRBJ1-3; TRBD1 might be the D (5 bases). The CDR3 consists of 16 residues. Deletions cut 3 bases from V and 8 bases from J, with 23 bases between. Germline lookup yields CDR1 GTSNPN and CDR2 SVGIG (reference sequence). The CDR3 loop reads CAWSFELPGLQDTIYF. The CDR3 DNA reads TGTGCCTGGAGCTTCGAGTTGCCGGGCCTACAGGACACCATATATTTT.

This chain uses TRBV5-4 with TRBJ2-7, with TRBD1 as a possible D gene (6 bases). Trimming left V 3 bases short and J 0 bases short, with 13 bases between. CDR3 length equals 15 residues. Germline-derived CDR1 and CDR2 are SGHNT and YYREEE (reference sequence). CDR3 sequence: CASSSGDTGSYEQYF. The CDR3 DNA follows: TGTGCCAGCAGCTCCGGGGACACGGGCTCCTACGAGCAGTACTTC.

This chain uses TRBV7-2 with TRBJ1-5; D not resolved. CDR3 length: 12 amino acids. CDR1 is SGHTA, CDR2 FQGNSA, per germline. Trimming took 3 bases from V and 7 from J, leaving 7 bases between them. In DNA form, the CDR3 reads TGTGCCAGCAGCTTTCGGGAGCAGCCCCAGCATTTT. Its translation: CASSFREQPQHF.

CDR3 sequence: CASSLGADEQYF. CDR3 nucleotides: TGCGCCAGCAGCTTGGGGGCCGACGAGCAGTACTTC. The chain uses TRBV5-1 and TRBJ2-7; D is ambiguous. Germline CDR1 reads SGHRS; CDR2 reads YFSETQ. Trimming stripped 0 bases from V and 5 bases from J, with 6 bases between. This CDR3 region has 12 residues. The variable domain in full, with the rest retrieved from reference TRBV5-1 and TRBJ2-7, is KAGVTQTPRYLIKTRGQQVTLSCSPISGHRSVSWYQQTPGQGLQFLFEYFSETQRNKGNFPGRFSGRQFSNSRSEMNVSTLELGDSALYLCASSLGADEQYFGPGTRLTVT.